Presented here are 18 T cell receptor beta chains from one specimen sequenced in a study of T cell responses to AZD1222 COVID-19 vaccine. Data came from immunoSEQ multiplex PCR; TCRdb stores just in-frame clones and leaves some out. The sample contains roughly 200,000 clones, 80% to 95% of which appear only once. The input for sequencing was peripheral blood, taken 28 days after the second dose of the MenACWY control vaccine. The receptors were sampled from an adult who received the MenACWY meningococcal vaccine as a control.

V is TRBV10-3 and J is TRBJ2-1; a possible D gene is TRBD2 (5 bases). The V and J ends lost 6 bases and 0 bases respectively, with 15 bases between them. The CDR3 consists of 16 residues. CDR1 and CDR2 from the germline V gene are ENHRY and SYGVKD. DNA for the CDR3: TGTGCCATCAGGGAGGATAGGTCGAGCTCCTACAATGAGCAGTTCTTC. Amino acid sequence: CAIREDRSSSYNEQFF.

The chain couples TRBV6-6 to TRBJ1-3; D may be TRBD1 (5 bases). The CDR3 has 14 amino acids. V dropped 6 bases and J dropped 4 bases, with 13 bases sitting between them. Germline V gene data show CDR1 as MNHNY and CDR2 as SVGAGI (reference sequence). In nucleotides, the CDR3 is TGTGCCAGCAGGGTGGCAGGGAGCGGAAACACCATATATTTT. It specifies CASRVAGSGNTIYF.

This chain joins TRBV7-9 and TRBJ1-4; TRBD1 matches 7 bases. Germline assignment: CDR1 SEHNR and CDR2 FQNEAQ (reference sequence). V was clipped by 5 bases and J by 7 bases; unmatched bases: 7. The CDR3 has 14 amino acids. CDR3 region: CASSGQAGREKLFF. The DNA for the CDR3 is TGTGCCAGCAGCGGACAGGCGGGGCGTGAAAAACTGTTTTTT.

This chain uses TRBV7-9 with TRBJ1-1; D possibly corresponds to TRBD1 (6 bases). The CDR3 extends over 13 amino acids. V lost 11 bases and J lost 7, with 20 bases in between. Per germline, CDR1 SEHNR and CDR2 FQNEAQ (reference sequence). CDR3 in DNA: TGTGCCTCAACAGGGACGCCCCTAAGTGAAGCTTTCTTT. Its protein product is CASTGTPLSEAFF.

V usage is TRBV30 and J usage is TRBJ2-1; 8 nucleotides align to TRBD1. In germline, CDR1 is GTSNPN, CDR2 SVGIG (reference sequence). V lost 4 bases, J lost 5 bases, and 10 bases stayed unmatched. This CDR3 has 15 amino acids. This chain's CDR3 is CAWNRGQGSNNEQFF. The CDR3 nucleotides are TGTGCCTGGAATCGAGGACAGGGTTCCAACAATGAGCAGTTCTTC.

The chain employs TRBV19 and TRBJ1-2; D gene unclear. The CDR3 is made up of 14 amino acids. V lost 4 bases to trimming and J lost 3 bases, with 12 bases between them. Germline assignment: CDR1 LNHDA and CDR2 SQIVND (reference sequence). CDR3 coding DNA: TGTGCCAGTAGTAGCCCGGAGGGATACTATGGCTACACCTTC. It is translated as CASSSPEGYYGYTF.

The genes are TRBV18 and TRBJ1-1; D remains ambiguous. This CDR3 spans 12 amino acids. Germline assignment: CDR1 KGHSH and CDR2 LQKENI. V was shortened by 3 bases and J by 1 base, with 3 bases between the two germline ends. In nucleotides, the CDR3 is TGTGCCAGCTCACCTGGGAACACTGAAGCTTTCTTT. Translation: CASSPGNTEAFF.

This rearrangement joins TRBV5-8 to TRBJ1-5; D remains ambiguous. Between the trimmed V and J ends, which lost 3 bases and 3 bases, there was a span of 7 bases. The CDR3 has 13 residues. Germline CDR1 reads SGHTS; CDR2 reads YDEGEE. The CDR3 region is CASSSRPNQPQHF. The DNA for the CDR3 is TGTGCCAGCAGCTCCAGGCCCAATCAGCCCCAGCATTTT.

This rearrangement joins TRBV19 to TRBJ1-1, with a tentative D call TRBD1 (5 bases). This CDR3 has 16 residues. V lost 7 bases, J lost 3 bases, and 21 bases lay in between. Germline CDR1 reads LNHDA; CDR2 reads SQIVND (reference sequence). CDR3 in DNA: TGTGCCAGTAACCCCCCCCCGGGGCTGGGAGACACTGAAGCTTTCTTT. Translated: CASNPPPGLGDTEAFF. The whole variable domain, filled in from reference TRBV19 and TRBJ1-1, reads DGGITQSPKYLFRKEGQNVTLSCEQNLNHDAMYWYRQDPGQGLRLIYYSQIVNDFQKGDIAEGYSVSREKKESFPLTVTSAQKNPTAFYLCASNPPPGLGDTEAFFGQGTRLTVV.

This clone was seen only once. The chain employs TRBV19 and TRBJ2-7; weak D call: TRBD1 (5 bases). Germline CDR1 reads LNHDA; CDR2 reads SQIVND (reference sequence). With 4 bases removed from V and 2 bases from J, the gap between germline ends came to 9 bases. The CDR3 contains 13 residues. The CDR3 coding sequence is TGTGCCAGTAGTAGACAGACAGCCTACGAGCAGTACTTC. Its protein is CASSRQTAYEQYF.

V usage is TRBV15 and J usage is TRBJ1-4; D is unclear. The V end was cut by 0 bases, the J end by 7 bases, with 12 bases between. CDR1 and CDR2 (germline): LNHNV, YYDKDF (reference sequence). The CDR3 extends over 15 amino acids. CDR3 nucleotides: TGTGCCACCAGCAGAGATAAACAGTCAACTGAAAAACTGTTTTTT. This encodes CATSRDKQSTEKLFF. Filled out from reference TRBV15 and TRBJ1-4, the complete variable domain reads DAMVIQNPRYQVTQFGKPVTLSCSQTLNHNVMYWYQQKSSQAPKLLFHYYDKDFNNEADTPDNFQSRRPNTSFCFLDIRSPGLGDTAMYLCATSRDKQSTEKLFFGSGTQLSVL.

V and J are TRBV30 and TRBJ1-4, with a possible D match to TRBD1 (5 bases). The CDR3 covers 15 residues. Germline CDR1 GTSNPN, CDR2 SVGIG (reference sequence). The V gene lost 3 bases and the J gene lost 8 bases, with 19 bases spanning the gap. The chain's CDR3 is CAWSPGYRINEKLFF. CDR3 DNA: TGTGCCTGGAGCCCAGGGTATAGGATAAACGAAAAACTGTTTTTT.

The chain couples TRBV11-2 to TRBJ1-4, with TRBD1 matching over 8 bases. J lost 8 bases, V lost 5 bases, and 7 bases had no gene match. The CDR3 runs 14 residues. Germline lookup yields CDR1 SGHAT and CDR2 FQNNGV. The CDR3 DNA follows: TGTGCCAGCAGCCTGGACAGGGTTGGGGAAAAACTGTTTTTT. Amino acid sequence: CASSLDRVGEKLFF.

The chain carries TRBV6-5 and TRBJ2-3; D gene unclear. CDR1 MNHEY and CDR2 SVGAGI come from the germline V gene. Trimming left V 6 bases short and J 2 bases short, with 6 bases between. The CDR3 has 12 residues. The CDR3 spells CASRTPTDTQYF. CDR3 DNA: TGTGCCAGCAGGACCCCCACAGATACGCAGTATTTT.

The J gene is TRBJ2-5, the V gene TRBV6-6, with 8 bases fitting TRBD1. V shed 5 bases and J 2 bases; nucleotides not matched to a gene: 10. CDR3 size: 16 residues. CDR1 and CDR2 from the germline V gene are MNHNY and SVGAGI (reference sequence). Here the CDR3 DNA reads TGTGCCAGCAGTCGGGACAGGCCACAAAAACAAGAGACCCAGTACTTC. Residues: CASSRDRPQKQETQYF.

V usage is TRBV27 and J usage is TRBJ1-4; 8 bases agree with TRBD1. The length of the CDR3 is 13 residues. Germline V lookup: CDR1 MNHEY, CDR2 SMNVEV (reference sequence). The J segment lost 8 bases and the V segment lost 6 bases, leaving 5 bases of the junction unmatched. CDR3 nucleotides: TGTGCCAGCAGGGACAGGGCACGGGAAAAACTGTTTTTT. This encodes CASRDRAREKLFF.

The chain has TRBV7-9 and TRBJ1-2; D gene uncertain. CDR3 length: 12 amino acids. The germline V gene encodes CDR1 SEHNR and CDR2 FQNEAQ (reference sequence). Trimming cost V 3 bases and J 1 base, with 3 bases left between them. CDR3 region: CASSFDNYGYTF. The CDR3, as DNA: TGTGCCAGCAGCTTTGATAACTATGGCTACACCTTC.

This clone has a single count. This chain uses TRBV19 with TRBJ1-5; D gene unclear. V was cut by 6 bases and J by 3 bases, with 21 bases left in between. CDR1 is LNHDA and CDR2 is SQIVND in the germline V gene (reference sequence). The CDR3 runs to 17 residues. CDR3 in DNA: TGTGCCAGTAGGGGCGGACTATTGGAGGCCTTCAATCAGCCCCAGCATTTT. Translation: CASRGGLLEAFNQPQHF.